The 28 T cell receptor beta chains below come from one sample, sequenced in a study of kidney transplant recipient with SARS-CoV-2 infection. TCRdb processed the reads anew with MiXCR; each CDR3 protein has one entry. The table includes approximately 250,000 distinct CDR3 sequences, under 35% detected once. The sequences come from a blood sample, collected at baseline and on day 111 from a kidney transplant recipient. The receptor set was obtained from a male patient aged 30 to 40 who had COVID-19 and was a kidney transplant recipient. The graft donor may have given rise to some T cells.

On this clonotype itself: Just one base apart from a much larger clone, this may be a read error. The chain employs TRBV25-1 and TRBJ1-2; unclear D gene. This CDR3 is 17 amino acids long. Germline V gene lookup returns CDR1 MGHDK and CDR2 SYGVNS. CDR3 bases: TGTGCCGGCAGTGGAAAAGGAGAACTGGGAAAGACCTATGGCTACACCTTC. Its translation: CAGSGKGELGKTYGYTF.

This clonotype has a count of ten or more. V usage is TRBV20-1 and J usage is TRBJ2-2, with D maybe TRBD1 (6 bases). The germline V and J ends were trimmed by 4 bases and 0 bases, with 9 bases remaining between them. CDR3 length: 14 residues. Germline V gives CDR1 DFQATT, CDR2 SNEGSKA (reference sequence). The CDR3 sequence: CSAKGETNTGELFF. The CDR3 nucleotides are TGCAGTGCTAAGGGGGAGACGAACACCGGGGAGCTGTTTTTT.

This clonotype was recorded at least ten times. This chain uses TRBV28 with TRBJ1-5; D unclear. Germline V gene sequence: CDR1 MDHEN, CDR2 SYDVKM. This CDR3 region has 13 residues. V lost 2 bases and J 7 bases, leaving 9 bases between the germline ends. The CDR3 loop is CASSLIKGQPQHF. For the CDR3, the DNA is TGTGCCAGCAGTTTAATTAAGGGACAGCCCCAGCATTTT. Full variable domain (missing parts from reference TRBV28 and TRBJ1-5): DVKVTQSSRYLVKRTGEKVFLECVQDMDHENMFWYRQDPGLGLRLIYFSYDVKMKEKGDIPEGYSVSREKKERFSLILESASTNQTSMYLCASSLIKGQPQHFGDGTRLSIL.

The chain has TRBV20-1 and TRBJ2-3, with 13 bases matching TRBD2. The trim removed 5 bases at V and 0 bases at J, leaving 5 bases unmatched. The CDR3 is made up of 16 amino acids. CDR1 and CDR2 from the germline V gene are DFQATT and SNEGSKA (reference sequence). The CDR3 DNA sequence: TGCAGTGCTCGTACTAGCGGGGGGGTTAGCACAGATACGCAGTATTTT. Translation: CSARTSGGVSTDTQYF.

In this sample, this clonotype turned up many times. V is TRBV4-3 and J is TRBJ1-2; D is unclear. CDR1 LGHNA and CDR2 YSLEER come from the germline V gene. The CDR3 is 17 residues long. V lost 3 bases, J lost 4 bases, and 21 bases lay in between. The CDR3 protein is CASSQRKGRRKTYGYTF. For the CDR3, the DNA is TGCGCCAGCAGCCAGAGAAAAGGACGTCGAAAGACCTATGGCTACACCTTC.

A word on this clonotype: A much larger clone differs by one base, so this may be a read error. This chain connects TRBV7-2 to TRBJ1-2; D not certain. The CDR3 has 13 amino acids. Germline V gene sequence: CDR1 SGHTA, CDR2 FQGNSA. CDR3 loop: CASSLGEGYGYIF. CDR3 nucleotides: TGTGCCAGCAGCTTAGGGGAAGGCTATGGCTACATCTTC.

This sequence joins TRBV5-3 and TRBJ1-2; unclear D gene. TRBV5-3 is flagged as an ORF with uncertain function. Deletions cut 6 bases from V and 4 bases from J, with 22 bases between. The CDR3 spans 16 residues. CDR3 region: CARTFRVVGKTYGYTF. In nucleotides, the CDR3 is TGTGCCAGAACTTTCAGAGTGGTGGGAAAGACCTATGGCTACACCTTC.

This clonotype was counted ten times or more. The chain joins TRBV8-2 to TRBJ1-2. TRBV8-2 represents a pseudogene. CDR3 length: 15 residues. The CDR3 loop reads CGIGGRIRKTYGYTF. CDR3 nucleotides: TGTGGCATTGGTGGTAGGATAAGAAAGACCTATGGCTACACCTTC.

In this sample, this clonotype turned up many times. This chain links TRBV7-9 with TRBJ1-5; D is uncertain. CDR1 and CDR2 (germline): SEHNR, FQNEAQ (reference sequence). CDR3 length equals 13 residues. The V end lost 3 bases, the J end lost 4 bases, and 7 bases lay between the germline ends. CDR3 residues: CASSFSNNQPQHF. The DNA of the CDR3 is TGTGCCAGCAGCTTCAGTAATAATCAGCCCCAGCATTTT. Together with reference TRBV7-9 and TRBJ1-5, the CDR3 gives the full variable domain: DTGVSQNPRHKITKRGQNVTFRCDPISEHNRLYWYRQTLGQGPEFLTYFQNEAQLEKSRLLSDRFSAERPKGSFSTLEIQRTEQGDSAMYLCASSFSNNQPQHFGDGTRLSIL.

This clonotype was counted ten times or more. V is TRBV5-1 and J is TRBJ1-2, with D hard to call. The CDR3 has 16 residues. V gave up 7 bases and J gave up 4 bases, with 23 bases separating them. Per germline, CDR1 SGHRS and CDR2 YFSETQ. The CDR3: CASQCLSVRKTYGYTF. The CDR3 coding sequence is TGCGCCAGCCAGTGCTTATCGGTTCGAAAGACCTATGGCTACACCTTC. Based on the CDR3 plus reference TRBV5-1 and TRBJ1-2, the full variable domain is KAGVTQTPRYLIKTRGQQVTLSCSPISGHRSVSWYQQTPGQGLQFLFEYFSETQRNKGNFPGRFSGRQFSNSRSEMNVSTLELGDSALYLCASQCLSVRKTYGYTFGSGTRLTVV.

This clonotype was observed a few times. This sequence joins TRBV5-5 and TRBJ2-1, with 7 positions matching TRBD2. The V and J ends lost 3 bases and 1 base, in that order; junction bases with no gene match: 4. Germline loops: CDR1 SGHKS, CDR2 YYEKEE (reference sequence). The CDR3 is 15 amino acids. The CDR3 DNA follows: TGTGCCAGCAGCTGGGGGACTACGTCCTACAATGAGCAGTTCTTC. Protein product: CASSWGTTSYNEQFF.

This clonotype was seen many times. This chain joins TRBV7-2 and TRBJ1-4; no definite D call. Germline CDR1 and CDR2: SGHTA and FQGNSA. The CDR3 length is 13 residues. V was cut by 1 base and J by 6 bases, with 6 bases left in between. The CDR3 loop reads CASSLGRDEKLFF. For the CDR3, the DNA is TGTGCCAGCAGCTTAGGAAGGGATGAAAAACTGTTTTTT.

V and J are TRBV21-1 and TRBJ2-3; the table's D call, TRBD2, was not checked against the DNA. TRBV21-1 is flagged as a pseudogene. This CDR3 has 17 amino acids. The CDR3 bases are TGTGCCAGCAGGTTGAGGCTAGCTACAGTCACGCAAGATACGCAGTATTTT. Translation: CASRLRLATVTQDTQYF.

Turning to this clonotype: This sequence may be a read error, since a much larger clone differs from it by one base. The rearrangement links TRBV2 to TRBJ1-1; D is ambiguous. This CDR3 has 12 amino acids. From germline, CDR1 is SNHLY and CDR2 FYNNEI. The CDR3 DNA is TGTGTCAGCAGTGTGGGGAACACTGAAGCTTTCTTT. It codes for CVSSVGNTEAFF.

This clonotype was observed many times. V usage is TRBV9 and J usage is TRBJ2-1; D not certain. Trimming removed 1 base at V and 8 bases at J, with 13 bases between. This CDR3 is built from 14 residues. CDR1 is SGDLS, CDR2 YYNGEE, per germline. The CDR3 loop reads CASSVNIANDEQFF. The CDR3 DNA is TGTGCCAGCAGCGTAAACATTGCTAACGATGAGCAGTTCTTC.

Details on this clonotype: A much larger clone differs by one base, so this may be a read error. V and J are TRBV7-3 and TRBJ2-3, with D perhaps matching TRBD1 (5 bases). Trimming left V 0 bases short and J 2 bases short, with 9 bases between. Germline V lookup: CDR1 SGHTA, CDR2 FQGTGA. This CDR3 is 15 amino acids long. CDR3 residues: CASSLTRVATDTQYF. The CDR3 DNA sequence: TGTGCCAGCAGCTTAACCAGGGTGGCCACAGATACGCAGTATTTT.

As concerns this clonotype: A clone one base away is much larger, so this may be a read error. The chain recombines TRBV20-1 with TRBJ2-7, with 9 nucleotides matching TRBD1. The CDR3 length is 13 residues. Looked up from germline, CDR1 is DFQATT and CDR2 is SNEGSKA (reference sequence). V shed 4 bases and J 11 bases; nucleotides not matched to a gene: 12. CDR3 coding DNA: TGCAGTGCTACCCGGGACAGGGCCTATGAGAAGTACTTC. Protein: CSATRDRAYEKYF.

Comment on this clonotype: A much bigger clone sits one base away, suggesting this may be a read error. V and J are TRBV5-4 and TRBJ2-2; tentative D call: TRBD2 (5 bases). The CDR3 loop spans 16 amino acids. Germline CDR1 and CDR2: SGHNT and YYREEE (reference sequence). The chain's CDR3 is CASSLDSSMYTGERFF. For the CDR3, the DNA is TGTGCCAGCAGCTTGGATTCTAGTATGTACACCGGGGAGCGGTTTTTT.

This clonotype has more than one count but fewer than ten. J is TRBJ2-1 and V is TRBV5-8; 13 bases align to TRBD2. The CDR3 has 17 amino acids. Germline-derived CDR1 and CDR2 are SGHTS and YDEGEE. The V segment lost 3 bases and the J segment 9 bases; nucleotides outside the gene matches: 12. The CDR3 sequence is CASSYGLAGALRVEQFF. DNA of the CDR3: TGTGCCAGCAGCTATGGACTAGCGGGAGCCCTCAGGGTTGAGCAGTTCTTC.

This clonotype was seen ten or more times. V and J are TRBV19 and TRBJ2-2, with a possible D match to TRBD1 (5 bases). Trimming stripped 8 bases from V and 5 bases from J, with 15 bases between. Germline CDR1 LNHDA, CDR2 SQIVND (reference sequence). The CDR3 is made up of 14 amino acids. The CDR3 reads CASDQGSTTGELFF. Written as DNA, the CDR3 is TGTGCCAGTGACCAGGGCTCTACGACCGGGGAGCTGTTTTTT.

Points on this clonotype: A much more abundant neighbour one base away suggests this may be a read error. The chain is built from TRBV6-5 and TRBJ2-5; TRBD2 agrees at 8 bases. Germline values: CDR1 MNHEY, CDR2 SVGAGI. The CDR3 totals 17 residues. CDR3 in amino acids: CASGYSISGGPGETQYF. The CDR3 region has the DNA TGTGCCAGCGGTTACTCGATTTCGGGAGGGCCGGGGGAGACCCAGTACTTC.

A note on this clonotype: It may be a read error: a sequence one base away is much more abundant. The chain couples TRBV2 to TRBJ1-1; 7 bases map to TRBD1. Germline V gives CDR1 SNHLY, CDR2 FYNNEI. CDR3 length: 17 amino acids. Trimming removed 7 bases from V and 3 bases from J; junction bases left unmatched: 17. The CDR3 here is CASTLRMGTEKDTEAFF. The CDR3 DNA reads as TGTGCCAGCACTCTTAGAATGGGGACAGAGAAGGACACTGAAGCTTTCTTT. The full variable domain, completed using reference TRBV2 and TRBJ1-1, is EPEVTQTPSHQVTQMGQEVILRCVPISNHLYFYWYRQILGQKVEFLVSFYNNEISEKSEIFDDQFSVERPDGSNFTLKIRSTKLEDSAMYFCASTLRMGTEKDTEAFFGQGTRLTVV.

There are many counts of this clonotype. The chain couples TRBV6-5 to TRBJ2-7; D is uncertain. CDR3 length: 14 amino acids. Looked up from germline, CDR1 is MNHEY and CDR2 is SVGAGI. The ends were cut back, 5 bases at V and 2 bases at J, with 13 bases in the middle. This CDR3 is CASSLRVSPYEQYF. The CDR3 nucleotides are TGTGCCAGCAGTCTCCGGGTCTCTCCCTACGAGCAGTACTTC.

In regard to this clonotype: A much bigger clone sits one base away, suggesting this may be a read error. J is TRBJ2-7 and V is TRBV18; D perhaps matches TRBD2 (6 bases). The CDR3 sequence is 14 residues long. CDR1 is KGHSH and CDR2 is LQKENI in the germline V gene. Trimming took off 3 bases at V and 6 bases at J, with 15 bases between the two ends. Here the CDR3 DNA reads TGTGCCAGCTCACCGCGGGACGGTTTATGCGAGCAGTACTTC. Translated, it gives CASSPRDGLCEQYF.

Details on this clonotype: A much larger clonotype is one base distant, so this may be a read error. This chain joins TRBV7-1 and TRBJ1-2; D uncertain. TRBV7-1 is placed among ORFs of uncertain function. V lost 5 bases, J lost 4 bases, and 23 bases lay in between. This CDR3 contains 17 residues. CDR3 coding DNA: TGTGCCAGCAGCCTAACGAGTCACGAGGGAAAGACCTATGGCTACACCTTC. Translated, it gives CASSLTSHEGKTYGYTF.

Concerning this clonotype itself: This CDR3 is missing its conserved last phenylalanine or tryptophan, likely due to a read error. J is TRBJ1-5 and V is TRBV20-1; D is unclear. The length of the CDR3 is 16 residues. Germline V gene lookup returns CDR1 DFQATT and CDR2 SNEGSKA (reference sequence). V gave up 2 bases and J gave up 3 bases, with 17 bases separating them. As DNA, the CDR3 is TGCAGTGCTAGATCCCCTTGGGCAGGAGACAATCAGCCCCAGCATCTT. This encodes CSARSPWAGDNQPQHL.

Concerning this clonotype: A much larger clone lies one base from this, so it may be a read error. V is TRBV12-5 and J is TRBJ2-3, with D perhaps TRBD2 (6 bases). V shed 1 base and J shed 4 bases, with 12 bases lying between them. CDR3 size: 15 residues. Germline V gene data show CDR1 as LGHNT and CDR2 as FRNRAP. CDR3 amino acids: CASGLGGELADTQYF. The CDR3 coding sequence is TGTGCTAGTGGTTTGGGGGGGGAGCTCGCAGATACGCAGTATTTT.

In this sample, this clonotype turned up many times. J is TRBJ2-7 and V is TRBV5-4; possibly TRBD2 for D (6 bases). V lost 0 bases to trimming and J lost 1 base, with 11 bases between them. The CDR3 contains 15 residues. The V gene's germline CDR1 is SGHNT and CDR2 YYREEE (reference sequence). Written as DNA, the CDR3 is TGTGCCAGCAGCTTGGCGGGGGAACAATCCTACGAGCAGTACTTC. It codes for CASSLAGEQSYEQYF.